This T cell receptor (beta chain) derives from a study of regulatory T cells in long-lasting Graves disease. Through Arm-PCR of CDR3 regions and iRepertoire HTBI primers, TCR beta libraries were built. A single record per CDR3 protein comes from TCRdb applying MiXCR to the multiplex PCR reads. The sample lists 250,000 or so distinct CDR3 sequences; over 20% were seen once. The ends were cut back, 4 bases at V and 4 bases at J, with 17 bases in the middle. Germline V gives CDR1 LGHDT, CDR2 YNNKEL (reference sequence). CDR3 size: 16 residues. Overall study findings and caveats: Possibly, accuracy suffered from the small sample size.

This clonotype was found many times. Its antigen is not known. Time point meaning: newly diagnosed GD, antithyroid drugs for less than 3 months. Preparation of the TCR library used RNA extracted from PBMCs. Graves' disease was diagnosed by American Thyroid Association guidelines. This chain uses TRBV3-1 with TRBJ1-5, with D possibly TRBD1 on 6 matching bases. The sequence was collected from a female donor with Graves disease. The sample consisted of peripheral blood mononuclear cells (PBMCs), taken at new diagnosis, from a patient treated with antithyroid drugs. The CDR3 is CASSLAGRGGNQPQHF. CDR3 in DNA: TGTGCCAGCAGCCTGGCTGGGAGGGGGGGAAATCAGCCCCAGCATTTT.